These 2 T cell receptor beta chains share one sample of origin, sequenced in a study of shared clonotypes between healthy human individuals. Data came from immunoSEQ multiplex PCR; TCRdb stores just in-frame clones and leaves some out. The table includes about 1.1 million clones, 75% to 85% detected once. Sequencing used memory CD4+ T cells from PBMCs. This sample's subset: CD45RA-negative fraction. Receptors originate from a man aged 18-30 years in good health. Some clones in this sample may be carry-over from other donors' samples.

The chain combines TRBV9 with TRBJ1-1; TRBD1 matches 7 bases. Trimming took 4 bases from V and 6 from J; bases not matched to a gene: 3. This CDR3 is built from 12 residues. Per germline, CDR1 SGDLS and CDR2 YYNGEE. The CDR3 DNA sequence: TGTGCCAGCAGCTCGGGACAGTCTGAAGCTTTCTTT. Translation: CASSSGQSEAFF.

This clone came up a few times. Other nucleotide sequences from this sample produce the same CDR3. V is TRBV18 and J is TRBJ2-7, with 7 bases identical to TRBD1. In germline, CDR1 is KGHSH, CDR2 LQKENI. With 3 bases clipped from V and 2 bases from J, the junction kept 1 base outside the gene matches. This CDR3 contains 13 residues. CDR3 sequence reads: CASSPGQPYEQYF. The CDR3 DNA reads TGTGCCAGCTCACCGGGACAGCCCTACGAGCAGTACTTC.